A selection of T cell receptor beta chains follows, all from one sample in a study of shared T cell receptors in the human thymus. TCRdb keeps only in-frame clones here, not all; method: immunoSEQ multiplex PCR. The sample holds some 700,000 clones; roughly 88% are singletons and the top ten take around 0.01%. The same data also contributed to another study, on human thymus T cells.

The material sequenced was thymocytes. These receptors all stem from a girl under two years old with a congenital heart defect. The CDR3 runs from the conserved cysteine through the conserved F or W. Clone size is shown for a subset of rows, as once, few, many or a class of expanded clone.

j_gene	abundance	v_gene	CDR3aa
TRBJ2-7	once	TRBV18	CASSPGADRGLGDEQYF
TRBJ1-1	NA	TRBV9	CASSVEARGETEAFF
TRBJ1-4	NA	TRBV6-1	CASSEAPQVNEKLFF
TRBJ1-1	NA	TRBV7-4	CASSLAGKGVNTEAFF
TRBJ1-5	NA	TRBV28	CASSFGGSSNQPQHF
TRBJ1-1	NA	TRBV18	CAISPTLWSVRTNTEAFF
TRBJ1-2	few	TRBV7-9	CASSRGQGLMGYTF
TRBJ1-1	NA	TRBV2	CASSLAGTGINTEAFF
TRBJ1-3	NA	TRBV29-1	CSVLDRNSGNTIYF
TRBJ1-2	few	TRBV5-5	CASSSRGAGRGYTF
TRBJ1-3	NA	TRBV15	CATSRDRPKFLSGNTIYF
TRBJ1-2	NA	TRBV2	CASSEGTAGMDGYTF
TRBJ1-4	NA	TRBV28	CASTGQRGLYEKLFF